Listed below are T cell receptor beta chains from one sample, sequenced in a study of neoadjuvant anti-PD-1 for oral cavity cancer. The table came from immunoSEQ multiplex PCR; TCRdb's copy has only in-frame clones and leaves some out. The sample holds 15,000 or so clones, over 55% seen once. This sample comprised PBMCs, obtained after nivolumab (anti-PD-1) treatment. All receptors come from a person aged 35-79 years with oral cavity squamous cell carcinoma. Both conserved end residues are part of each CDR3. Fields, in order: V gene, D gene, CDR3 length, J gene, clone size, CDR3 DNA, CDR3 protein. D genes are given only for firm matches. A row's size may be missing; if present it is once, few, many or a size class.

TRBV11-2	-	13	TRBJ1-2	-	TGTGCCAGCAGCTTAGAAAGCGCTGGGGGCTACACCTTC	CASSLESAGGYTF
TRBV19	-	13	TRBJ2-5	once	TGTGCCAGTAGTATAGGAGGGAGAGAGACCCAGTACTTC	CASSIGGRETQYF
TRBV18	-	15	TRBJ1-2	-	TGTGCCAGCTCATTGGGGCCTCTTAGTAACTATGGCTACACCTTC	CASSLGPLSNYGYTF
TRBV30	-	11	TRBJ1-2	-	TGTGCCTGGACCCTGGGATCCGGCTACACCTTC	CAWTLGSGYTF
TRBV4-1	TRBD2	15	TRBJ2-7	-	TGCGCCAGCAGCCAAGACGAAACTAGCGCACCGTTGCAGTACTTC	CASSQDETSAPLQYF
TRBV5-1	TRBD2	14	TRBJ2-1	few	TGCGCCAGCAGCACTAGCGGGGGCTACAATGAGCAGTTCTTC	CASSTSGGYNEQFF
TRBV27	-	15	TRBJ1-2	-	TGTGCCAGCAGTTTTGGGGGTGGCCCTAACTATGGCTACACCTTC	CASSFGGGPNYGYTF
TRBV5-6	-	14	TRBJ2-7	-	TGTGCCAGCAGCTTCTCCGGGACACGGTGGGAGCAGTACTTC	CASSFSGTRWEQYF
TRBV7-2	-	15	TRBJ2-6	-	TGTGCCAGCAGCTTAGGCGGCGCTGGGGCCAACGTCCTGACTTTC	CASSLGGAGANVLTF
TRBV4-1	-	14	TRBJ1-2	-	TGCGCCAGCAGCCAAGTTGAAGCTAACTATGGCTACACCTTC	CASSQVEANYGYTF
TRBV28	TRBD2	14	TRBJ2-5	-	TGTGCCAGCAGCCCCCCAGCGGGACTGGAGACCCAGTACTTC	CASSPPAGLETQYF
TRBV18	-	13	TRBJ2-7	-	TGTGCCAGCTCACCACAGGGGGCGGGGGAGCAGTACTTC	CASSPQGAGEQYF
TRBV10-2	-	16	TRBJ2-5	few	TGCGCCAGCAGTGAGTCGGGGGGCCTGTACCAAGAGACCCAGTACTTC	CASSESGGLYQETQYF
TRBV2	TRBD2	18	TRBJ2-3	-	TGTGCCAGCAGCCCGGGACTAGCGGGCCTGGGGTATGCAGATACGCAGTATTTT	CASSPGLAGLGYADTQYF
TRBV6-1	-	13	TRBJ2-7	once	TGTGCCAGCAGTGAAGCGGGGAACTACGAGCAGTACTTC	CASSEAGNYEQYF
TRBV27	-	14	TRBJ2-3	-	TGTGCCAGCAGTAAGAGACAGAGCACAGATACGCAGTATTTT	CASSKRQSTDTQYF
TRBV5-1	-	14	TRBJ2-1	-	TGCGCCAGCAGCTTGGCTTCCGACTACAATGAGCAGTTCTTC	CASSLASDYNEQFF
TRBV2	-	13	TRBJ2-7	-	TGTGCCAGCAATCAACAGGGATTGGGCGAGCAGTACTTC	CASNQQGLGEQYF
TRBV11-2	TRBD2	18	TRBJ2-5	-	TGTGCCAGCAGCTTAGATCTATGGAGGGAGGGCAAGAGGGAGACCCAGTACTTC	CASSLDLWREGKRETQYF
TRBV11-2	-	15	TRBJ2-7	-	TGTGCCAGCAGCTCCCTAACCGGGAGACTCGACGAGCAGTACTTC	CASSSLTGRLDEQYF
TRBV27	TRBD2	13	TRBJ2-7	-	TGTGCCAGTAGGGGACTACCCTCCTACGAGCAGTACTTC	CASRGLPSYEQYF
TRBV2	TRBD2	14	TRBJ2-7	-	TGTGCCAGCCGTCAAGGGACTACGGGACACGAGCAGTACTTC	CASRQGTTGHEQYF
TRBV30	-	15	TRBJ2-5	-	TGTGCCTGGAGTGTTATTTGGGCCGCCCAAGAGACCCAGTACTTC	CAWSVIWAAQETQYF
TRBV19	-	14	TRBJ1-1	few	TGTGCCAGTCATAACCTGGGATCTAACACTGAAGCTTTCTTT	CASHNLGSNTEAFF
TRBV10-3	TRBD1	15	TRBJ2-3	-	TGTGCCATCAGGAAGGGGACAGGGGGGACAGATACGCAGTATTTT	CAIRKGTGGTDTQYF
TRBV2	TRBD1	14	TRBJ1-1	-	TGTGCCAGCAGTGACTGGACAGGGAACACTGAAGCTTTCTTT	CASSDWTGNTEAFF
TRBV15	TRBD1	15	TRBJ2-2	-	TGTGCCACCAGCAGAGATCGGACAGGAGGCGGGGAGCTGTTTTTT	CATSRDRTGGGELFF
TRBV18	-	16	TRBJ2-6	-	TGTGCCAGCTCACCGGATCAGCCCTCTGGGGCCAACGTCCTGACTTTC	CASSPDQPSGANVLTF
TRBV10-2	-	15	TRBJ2-5	-	TGCGCCAGCAGTTCTGAGGGGCTCCACGGAGAGACCCAGTACTTC	CASSSEGLHGETQYF
TRBV6-6	-	12	TRBJ1-1	-	TGTGCCAGCAGTACAGGGAACACTGAAGCTTTCTTT	CASSTGNTEAFF
TRBV10-3	-	17	TRBJ2-1	-	TGTGCCATCAGTGAGAAGCCCAGTCTGAGCTCCTACAATGAGCAGTTCTTC	CAISEKPSLSSYNEQFF
TRBV19	-	13	TRBJ2-1	-	TGTGCCAGTAGGACCGGACTTTCCAATGAGCAGTTCTTC	CASRTGLSNEQFF
TRBV29-1	-	10	TRBJ1-1	-	TGCAGCGTTCGGGGCCCTGAAGCTTTCTTT	CSVRGPEAFF
TRBV6-6	-	14	TRBJ2-7	once	TGTGCCAGCAGTTACTCACTAGACAAGAGCGAGCAGTACTTC	CASSYSLDKSEQYF
TRBV5-6	-	15	TRBJ2-1	-	TGTGCCAGCAGCTTGGGGGTAGTCGGGGGCAATGAGCAGTTCTTC	CASSLGVVGGNEQFF
TRBV6-5	-	13	TRBJ2-2	-	TGTGCCAGCAGTTACGAGGACTCCGGGGAGCTGTTTTTT	CASSYEDSGELFF
TRBV13	-	13	TRBJ2-1	once	TGTGCCAGCAGCATCAGGGACTTCAATGAGCAGTTCTTC	CASSIRDFNEQFF
TRBV19	-	16	TRBJ2-3	-	TGTGCCAGTAGTAGGGACCCTCTAGGAATCACAGATACGCAGTATTTT	CASSRDPLGITDTQYF
TRBV25-1	-	17	TRBJ2-3	once	TGTGCCAGCAGTGAATTGGCGACGGGTGGTTACACAGATACGCAGTATTTT	CASSELATGGYTDTQYF
TRBV15	TRBD2	17	TRBJ2-3	-	TGTGCCACCAGCAGAGGAGGACTAGCGGGAGGGCAAGATACGCAGTATTTT	CATSRGGLAGGQDTQYF